The rows below give T cell receptor beta chains drawn from one sample of a study of post-analysis software for immune sequencing data. TCRdb redid the calling of the PCR reads with MiXCR, one entry per CDR3 protein. This sample has under 200,000 distinct CDR3 sequences, with around 36% found just once. Specimen: blood, collected after autologous hematopoietic stem cell transplantation. Receptors originate from a girl under 18 with multiple sclerosis. The CDR3 runs from the conserved cysteine through the conserved F or W. A D gene is named only where the DNA matches it firmly. The size field is filled for only some rows; it gives once, few, many or a size class.

TRBJ1-2 . . TRBV19 TGTGCCAGGAGTAGGAGGAACTATGGCTACACCTTC CARSRRNYGYTF
TRBJ1-4 . . TRBV27 TGTGCCAGCAGTACGGGGACCGGGAGTGAAAAACTGTTTTTT CASSTGTGSEKLFF
TRBJ2-7 few . TRBV5-1 TGCGCCAGCGGGTCCGGAGGGGACTACGAGCAGTACTTC CASGSGGDYEQYF
TRBJ1-2 . . TRBV6-5 TGTGCCAGCAGTTACGGGAGGGACGGATCCGGCTACACCTTC CASSYGRDGSGYTF
TRBJ2-7 . TRBD1 TRBV20-1 TGCAGTGCTAGGGGACAGGGGAACTACGAGCAGTACTTC CSARGQGNYEQYF
TRBJ2-1 . TRBD1 TRBV3-1 TGTGCCAGCAGCCACGGGACAGGGGCGTTCGGGGAGCAGTTCTTC CASSHGTGAFGEQFF
TRBJ2-3 . TRBD2 TRBV28 TGTGCCAGCAGCCCTACCGTAGCGGGACGGACAGATACGCAGTATTTT CASSPTVAGRTDTQYF
TRBJ1-1 once TRBD1 TRBV13 TGTGCCAGCAGCCGAACAGGGGGCGCGGTGAACACTGAAGCTTTCTTT CASSRTGGAVNTEAFF
TRBJ1-1 . . TRBV30 TGTGTCTGGAGGGAGACGGGGAACACTGAAGCTTTCTTT CVWRETGNTEAFF
TRBJ2-7 few . TRBV20-1 TGCAGTGCCCTGATGGGGGGGGGGACAGACTCCTACGAGCAGTACTTC CSALMGGGTDSYEQYF
TRBJ2-4 . TRBD2 TRBV27 TGTGCCAGCGGCAGCGGGACTAGTTCCAATGAGCAGTACTTC CASGSGTSSNEQYF
TRBJ2-5 few TRBD2 TRBV7-9 TGTGCCAGCAGCTCAGCGGGAGTGAAGTACTTC CASSSAGVKYF
TRBJ2-1 . TRBD2 TRBV7-9 TGTGCCAGCAGCTTTAGGACTAGCGGGGGAGCCTTCTTTCGCAATGAGCAGTTCTTC CASSFRTSGGAFFRNEQFF
TRBJ2-2 . TRBD1 TRBV4-3 TGCGCCAGCAGCCAGAGCAGGGGGCCGTACGGGGAGCTGTTTTTT CASSQSRGPYGELFF
TRBJ2-7 once . TRBV20-1 TGCAGTGCTAGAGAGGATTCTGGGGGGCAGTACTTC CSAREDSGGQYF
TRBJ1-6 few . TRBV7-2 TGTGCCAGCAGCTTAGCTCGGGGGAGCTCCTATAATTCACCCCTCCACTTT CASSLARGSSYNSPLHF
TRBJ2-7 few TRBD1 TRBV19 TGTGCCACTCGGGACAGGGGATCCAGCGAGCAGTACTTC CATRDRGSSEQYF
TRBJ2-2 . . TRBV30 TGTGCCTGGAGTGGAGAGGCCGGGGAGCGGTTTTTT CAWSGEAGERFF
TRBJ2-7 . TRBD1 TRBV20-1 TGCAGTGCTAGGGGTTGGGACAGGGGATACTACGAGCAGTACTTC CSARGWDRGYYEQYF
TRBJ1-1 few . TRBV29-1 TGCAGCGTTGATGGGGTGGGGGGCTCTGAAGCTTTCTTT CSVDGVGGSEAFF
TRBJ1-6 . TRBD1 TRBV7-2 TGTGCCAGCAGCGGACAGGTCGGCCGGGGGTTCAATTCACCCCTCCACTTT CASSGQVGRGFNSPLHF
TRBJ2-5 . TRBD1 TRBV3-1 TGTGCCAGCAGCACGACAGGGATGTCAGAGACCCAGTACTTC CASSTTGMSETQYF
TRBJ2-1 . TRBD2 TRBV11-1 TGCGCCAGCAGCCAGGGGACTAGTCACAACAATGAGCAGTTCTTC CASSQGTSHNNEQFF
TRBJ2-1 few . TRBV27 TGTGCCAGCAGTTCGTATATGTATGAGCAGTTCTTC CASSSYMYEQFF
TRBJ1-4 few . TRBV20-1 TGCAGTGCCACGGGTGAAAAACTGTTTTTT CSATGEKLFF
TRBJ2-1 . TRBD2 TRBV7-3 TGTGCCAGCAGCCCGGGACTAGCAGGGATCAATGAGCAGTTCTTC CASSPGLAGINEQFF
TRBJ2-3 . . TRBV7-9 TGTGCCAGCAACCCAAGAGGCGGTAGTGTGGATACGCAGTATTTT CASNPRGGSVDTQYF
TRBJ2-1 . . TRBV5-1 TGCGCCAGCAGCTCAGACAGGAGTTACAATGAGCAGTTCTTC CASSSDRSYNEQFF
TRBJ1-1 few . TRBV25-1 TGTGCCAGCAGTAGAGAATTGGACGAAGCTTTCTTT CASSRELDEAFF
TRBJ2-7 few . TRBV27 TGTGCCAGCAGTTTAACTCCAGTCTACGAGCAGTACTTC CASSLTPVYEQYF
TRBJ2-7 few . TRBV6-2/TRBV6-3 TGTGCCAGCAGTCGAAAAGGACAGCACTACGAGCAGTACTTC CASSRKGQHYEQYF
TRBJ2-5 few . TRBV9 TGTGCCAGCAGCGCCGATCCAGCTCAGGGGACCCAGTACTTC CASSADPAQGTQYF
TRBJ2-7 few . TRBV7-8 TGTGCCAGCAGCTTAGCGGGCGGGGTGGGCTCCTACGAGCAGTACTTC CASSLAGGVGSYEQYF
TRBJ1-6 . . TRBV7-2 TGTGCCAGCAGCCCAGATCAGAGCTCCTATAATTCACCCCTCCACTTT CASSPDQSSYNSPLHF
TRBJ2-1 few TRBD2 TRBV25-1 TGTGCCAGCAGTGAGGGGACTAGCGGGAGGGGCCCCTACAATGAGCAGTTCTTC CASSEGTSGRGPYNEQFF
TRBJ2-7 few . TRBV5-1 TGCGCCAGCAGCATAGACGACCGAACCTACGAGCAGTACTTC CASSIDDRTYEQYF
TRBJ2-5 . . TRBV6-5 TGTGCCAGCAGGTACTCGAGGGGTAGGGAGACCCAGTACTTC CASRYSRGRETQYF
TRBJ1-2 . TRBD1 TRBV5-1 TGCGCCAGCAGCGCCCAGACAGGGGCCGGTGGGTACACCTTC CASSAQTGAGGYTF
TRBJ2-5 many . TRBV29-1 TGCAGCGTCGAGAGTAAAGGCGCAGGGGAGACCCAGTACTTC CSVESKGAGETQYF
TRBJ2-1 . . TRBV29-1 TGCAGCGCCCGAGAGGGGACGGAAAGATACAATGAGCAGTTCTTC CSAREGTERYNEQFF
TRBJ2-2 . TRBD2 TRBV27 TGTGCCAGCAGTTTAGGACTAGCGACCGGGGAGCTGTTTTTT CASSLGLATGELFF
TRBJ1-2 few . TRBV27 TGTGCCAGCAGTTTACGCGGGCTCGGGGAAGGCTACACCTTC CASSLRGLGEGYTF
TRBJ2-7 . . TRBV7-3 TGTGCCAGCAGCCTTCGGGCTGACTACGAGCAGTACTTC CASSLRADYEQYF
TRBJ2-3 few . TRBV3-1 TGTGCCAGCAGCCCAAACCCCAGGGTCGGGGCCAGGGGAGCAGATACGCAGTATTTT CASSPNPRVGARGADTQYF
TRBJ2-1 few TRBD2 TRBV29-1 TGCAGCGGACTCGGTACTAGCGGTTACAATGAGCAGTTCTTC CSGLGTSGYNEQFF
TRBJ2-1 few TRBD2 TRBV20-1 TGCAGTGGTTCACCTAGCGGAACCTACAATGAGCAGTTCTTC CSGSPSGTYNEQFF
TRBJ2-7 few . TRBV6-2/TRBV6-3 TGTGCCAGCAGTTACCGCCAGCTAGGCGGTTTGGGCACCTGTAGGGAGCAGTACTTC CASSYRQLGGLGTCREQYF
TRBJ2-6 many . TRBV20-1 TGCAGTGCCCCGGTGGGAAACTCTGGGGCCAACGTCCTGACTTTC CSAPVGNSGANVLTF
TRBJ2-1 . TRBD2 TRBV29-1 TGCAGCGTTGAGCCAACCAGTTGGGATAGCGGGAGTGGATCCTACAATGAGCAGTTCTTC CSVEPTSWDSGSGSYNEQFF
TRBJ2-5 . . TRBV20-1 TGCAGTGCTGGTAGGGGACTCGAGGGGTACTTC CSAGRGLEGYF
TRBJ2-1 . . TRBV5-1 TGCGCCAGCAGCTCGCCAGACCCGAGCTCCTACAATGAGCAGTTCTTC CASSSPDPSSYNEQFF
TRBJ2-5 . TRBD2 TRBV5-6 TGTGCCAGCAGCAAACCGGGACTAGCGGACACCTCCAATGAGCAGTACTTC CASSKPGLADTSNEQYF
TRBJ2-1 few . TRBV4-3 TGCGCCAGCAGCCAACCAGTCGGGACATCATACAATGAGCAGTTCTTC CASSQPVGTSYNEQFF
TRBJ2-7 few . TRBV7-2 TGTGCCAGCAGCGGGGGAGGGACAGGACTCTACGAGCAGTACTTC CASSGGGTGLYEQYF